This section outlines one T cell receptor beta chain sequence together with its context. The target antigen is unknown. This sample stems from a study of OX40 agonist ivuxolimab in advanced cancers. In the study overall: Antecedent anti-PD-1, anti-PD-L1 or anti-CTLA-4 therapy was permissible, with roughly 40% having received some. Broader study findings: Expanded clones were, on average, more numerous in CD8+ T cells than in CD4+. CD4+ and CD8+ T cells in blood underwent clonal expansion by week 6 at 0.1 to 3.0 mg/kg.

Germline V gene sequence: CDR1 SGHTS, CDR2 YDEGEE. The CDR3 spans 15 residues. The ends lost 2 bases at V and 5 bases at J; junction bases unmatched: 5. Autoimmune disease history or systemic immunosuppression was exclusionary. Sequencing was performed with immunoSEQ multiplex PCR; in TCRdb, only in-frame clones are kept and a portion is missing. The repertoire consists of roughly 26,000 clones, with 85% occurring once and the leading ten covering roughly 15%. The J gene is TRBJ2-1, the V gene TRBV5-8; 9 nucleotides agree with TRBD1. The TCR comes from an adult with an advanced solid tumor such as melanoma, head and neck, liver or kidney cancer. Material: CD4+ or CD8+ T cells sorted from blood, obtained in a trial of the OX40 agonist ivuxolimab. As DNA, the CDR3 is TGTGCCAGCAGCTTAGGGACAGGGCCAAACAATGAGCAGTTCTTC. Protein product: CASSLGTGPNNEQFF.